These 9 T cell receptor beta chains were all obtained from the same sample, sequenced in a study of shared clonotypes between healthy human individuals. Here immunoSEQ multiplex PCR was the method, and the copy in TCRdb shows in-frame clones only, minus some. Seen here are a few hundred thousand clones, less than 85% observed once, and the top ten hold about 9.3%. The sample taken for sequencing was memory CD4+ T cells sorted from blood. As for subset: CD45RA-negative fraction. Receptors were obtained from a man aged 25 to 40 in good health.

This clone was observed a few times. For the CDR3, the DNA is TGCGCCAGCAGCTCAACAGGGGGTTTGGGGGAGACCCAGTACTTC. This encodes CASSSTGGLGETQYF. V usage is TRBV5-1 and J usage is TRBJ2-5; 8 bases align to TRBD1. This CDR3 has 15 residues. Trimming took 3 bases from V and 5 from J; bases not matched to a gene: 9. Germline V gene sequence: CDR1 SGHRS, CDR2 YFSETQ.

Written as DNA, the CDR3 is TGTGCCAGCTCACCACAGGTGCAGGGGGGGATAAACATTCAGTACTTC. This translates into CASSPQVQGGINIQYF. V gene TRBV18 combines with J gene TRBJ2-4, with D tentatively TRBD1 or TRBD2 (7 bases each). CDR3 size: 16 residues. Germline V gene data show CDR1 as KGHSH and CDR2 as LQKENI. The V and J ends lost 1 base and 6 bases respectively, with 16 bases between them.

V is TRBV5-1 and J is TRBJ2-1; 8 nucleotides line up with TRBD2. The CDR3 runs 23 residues. V lost 3 bases, J lost 2 bases, and 28 bases stayed unmatched. Germline CDR1 reads SGHRS; CDR2 reads YFSETQ. This CDR3 is CASSSPRPPSTVAEREPYNEQFF. The CDR3 DNA sequence: TGCGCCAGCAGCTCGCCCCGACCGCCCTCGACAGTTGCAGAGCGGGAGCCCTACAATGAGCAGTTCTTC.

This sequence joins TRBV27 and TRBJ2-7, with 11 nucleotides matching TRBD1. After removal of 2 bases from V and 6 bases from J, the junction contained 3 bases not matched to a gene. CDR1 and CDR2 from the germline V gene are MNHEY and SMNVEV (reference sequence). The CDR3 runs to 14 residues. The CDR3 is CASSLQDRGREQYF. The CDR3 nucleotides read TGTGCCAGCAGTTTACAGGACAGGGGGCGCGAGCAGTACTTC.

The sample holds many counts of this clone. The chain employs TRBV9 and TRBJ2-7, with TRBD2 identical over 7 bases. CDR1 is SGDLS and CDR2 is YYNGEE in the germline V gene. V lost 0 bases to trimming and J lost 2 bases; unmatched junction nucleotides: 8. The CDR3 runs 16 residues. The CDR3 region is CASSVDWASGPYEQYF. The CDR3 nucleotides read TGTGCCAGCAGCGTAGACTGGGCTAGCGGCCCCTACGAGCAGTACTTC. The full variable domain, its missing parts supplied by reference TRBV9 and TRBJ2-7, is DSGVTQTPKHLITATGQRVTLRCSPRSGDLSVYWYQQSLDQGLQFLIQYYNGEERAKGNILERFSAQQFPDLHSELNLSSLELGDSALYFCASSVDWASGPYEQYFGPGTRLTVT.

The chain links TRBV28 to TRBJ1-2, with TRBD1 identical over 8 bases. The length of the CDR3 is 14 residues. Germline loops: CDR1 MDHEN, CDR2 SYDVKM. V was pared by 6 bases and J by 7 bases, with 10 bases of the junction left unmatched. CDR3 protein: CASSLLRQGTGYTF. The CDR3 DNA is TGTGCCAGCAGCTTACTACGACAGGGGACTGGCTACACCTTC.

The V call is TRBV19, the J call TRBJ1-4; weak D call: TRBD1 (5 bases). Per the germline V gene, CDR1 is LNHDA and CDR2 is SQIVND (reference sequence). The CDR3 is made up of 14 amino acids. Trimming left V 8 bases short and J 3 bases short, with 13 bases between. CDR3 sequence: CASGPGGANEKLFF. CDR3 in DNA: TGTGCCAGTGGGCCGGGGGGGGCTAATGAAAAACTGTTTTTT. The full variable domain, completed using reference TRBV19 and TRBJ1-4, is DGGITQSPKYLFRKEGQNVTLSCEQNLNHDAMYWYRQDPGQGLRLIYYSQIVNDFQKGDIAEGYSVSREKKESFPLTVTSAQKNPTAFYLCASGPGGANEKLFFGSGTQLSVL.

The chain carries TRBV5-4 and TRBJ2-7; 7 bases align to TRBD1. With V trimmed by 0 bases and J by 6 bases, 6 bases remained unmatched. The CDR3 has 14 amino acids. Germline lookup yields CDR1 SGHNT and CDR2 YYREEE (reference sequence). The CDR3 region is CASSLGDRRGEQYF. DNA of the CDR3: TGTGCCAGCAGCTTGGGGGACAGACGGGGCGAGCAGTACTTC.

The chain carries TRBV9 and TRBJ2-3; 13 nucleotides match TRBD2. J gave up 3 bases and V 2 bases, and 3 bases lay outside the gene matches. The CDR3 is made up of 16 amino acids. Germline lookup yields CDR1 SGDLS and CDR2 YYNGEE. The CDR3 nucleotides read TGTGCCAGCAGCGTCGAACTAGCGGGAGGGACAGATACGCAGTATTTT. Protein product: CASSVELAGGTDTQYF. Variable domain in full (rest from reference TRBV9 and TRBJ2-3): DSGVTQTPKHLITATGQRVTLRCSPRSGDLSVYWYQQSLDQGLQFLIQYYNGEERAKGNILERFSAQQFPDLHSELNLSSLELGDSALYFCASSVELAGGTDTQYFGPGTRLTVL.